These 18 T cell receptor beta chains came from one sample sequenced in a study of naive and memory T cell subsets. Ligated cDNA underwent four rounds of PCR with nested alpha and beta constant region primers and SP2. TCRdb redid the calling of the UMI-ligation and nested PCR reads with MiXCR, one entry per CDR3 protein. The sample carries more than 13,000 distinct CDR3 sequences, 4.5% to 6.5% recorded once. The treatment denotes: skin biopsy from PPD injection site in Mantoux-positive individual. TCR cDNA received a 3' ligated oligonucleotide that carried a UMI. Sample: skin, taken from a tuberculin skin test site. All receptors come from an adult in good health.

This clonotype showed up many times. V is TRBV7-3 and J is TRBJ2-2; D gene unclear. V shed 6 bases and J shed 8 bases, with 10 bases lying between them. The CDR3 covers 12 residues. Per the germline V gene, CDR1 is SGHTA and CDR2 is FQGTGA. The CDR3 nucleotides read TGTGCCAGCAGTTCCTCGACAGGGGAGCTGTTTTTT. This encodes CASSSSTGELFF.

On this clonotype: This sequence may be a read error, since a much larger clone differs from it by one base. This chain connects TRBV7-2 to TRBJ2-5; 7 positions agree with TRBD1. The germline CDR1 and CDR2 sequences are SGHTA and FQGNSA. This CDR3 spans 13 amino acids. The CDR3, as DNA: TGTGCCAGCAGCTTTACAGGGGAAGGGACCCAGCACTTC. It yields the protein CASSFTGEGTQHF.

This clonotype was counted ten times or more. This chain links TRBV7-2 with TRBJ2-7; 7 bases align to TRBD2. From germline, CDR1 is SGHTA and CDR2 FQGNSA. Trimming removed 4 bases from V and 2 bases from J; junction bases left unmatched: 5. The CDR3 totals 14 residues. In DNA, the CDR3 is TGTGCCAGCAGCTCCCGCGGGGGACCCTACGAGCAGTACTTC. As protein: CASSSRGGPYEQYF. Variable domain in full (rest from reference TRBV7-2 and TRBJ2-7): GAGVSQSPSNKVTEKGKDVELRCDPISGHTALYWYRQSLGQGLEFLIYFQGNSAPDKSGLPSDRFSAERTGGSVSTLTIQRTQQEDSAVYLCASSSRGGPYEQYFGPGTRLTVT.

This clonotype is labeled medium-sized (0.01 to 0.1%). This chain connects TRBV5-1 to TRBJ2-2; no definite D call. The CDR3 length is 15 residues. Germline V gene lookup returns CDR1 SGHRS and CDR2 YFSETQ. Trimming shortened V by 2 bases and J by 0 bases, and 8 bases separated the two germline ends. The CDR3 sequence: CASSFGRPNTGELFF. The CDR3 DNA sequence: TGCGCCAGCAGCTTTGGACGCCCGAACACCGGGGAGCTGTTTTTT.

By frequency in the sample, this clonotype is medium-sized (0.01 to 0.1%). This sequence joins TRBV20-1 and TRBJ1-1; no clear D gene. This CDR3 spans 13 amino acids. CDR1 and CDR2 from the germline V gene are DFQATT and SNEGSKA (reference sequence). Trimming took off 7 bases at V and 0 bases at J, with 12 bases between the two ends. The CDR3 spells CSDAPSMNTEAFF. The CDR3 nucleotides read TGCAGTGACGCCCCGAGCATGAACACTGAAGCTTTCTTT.

Sample share makes this clonotype medium-sized (0.01 to 0.1%). This chain uses TRBV6-1 with TRBJ2-1, with a weak D call TRBD1 (6 bases). From germline, CDR1 is MNHNS and CDR2 SASEGT. CDR3 length: 13 residues. Trimming stripped 4 bases from V and 9 bases from J, with 13 bases between. Here the CDR3 reads CASSGQGIGEQFF. The CDR3 bases are TGTGCCAGCAGTGGCCAGGGGATAGGTGAGCAGTTCTTC.

This clonotype has ten or more counts. This chain links TRBV7-6 with TRBJ1-1; D is unclear. Germline V gene lookup returns CDR1 SGHVS and CDR2 FNYEAQ. V was clipped by 2 bases and J by 3 bases, with 7 bases between them. The CDR3 consists of 13 residues. CDR3 region: CASSLSRDTEAFF. The CDR3 DNA is TGTGCCAGCAGCTTAAGCAGAGACACTGAAGCTTTCTTT. The whole variable domain, remainder taken from reference TRBV7-6 and TRBJ1-1, is GAGVSQSPRYKVTKRGQDVALRCDPISGHVSLYWYRQALGQGPEFLTYFNYEAQQDKSGLPNDRFSAERPEGSISTLTIQRTEQRDSAMYRCASSLSRDTEAFFGQGTRLTVV.

This clonotype was seen repeatedly, ten times or more. The chain combines TRBV10-3 with TRBJ1-5; TRBD1 agrees at 12 bases. V lost 8 bases to trimming and J lost 8 bases; unmatched junction nucleotides: 10. Germline lookup yields CDR1 ENHRY and CDR2 SYGVKD. The CDR3 covers 15 residues. The CDR3 coding sequence is TGTGCCATCTGGGGGGGGACAGGGGGCATGGAGCCCCAGCATTTT. It encodes CAIWGGTGGMEPQHF.

This clonotype has ten or more counts. The chain recombines TRBV29-1 with TRBJ1-2, with a tentative D call TRBD1 (5 bases). The CDR3 is made up of 13 amino acids. V was cut by 7 bases and J by 4 bases, with 16 bases left in between. Germline lookup yields CDR1 SQVTM and CDR2 ANQGSEA. The CDR3 bases are TGCAGCGCTGGGACGGGGACGAGCTATGGCTACACCTTC. Residues: CSAGTGTSYGYTF.

This clonotype came up many times. This chain joins TRBV5-5 and TRBJ2-3; D uncertain. CDR1 SGHKS and CDR2 YYEKEE come from the germline V gene (reference sequence). V was cut by 4 bases and J by 2 bases, with 17 bases left in between. The CDR3 loop spans 16 amino acids. CDR3 in amino acids: CASSLGPLFYTDTQYF. The CDR3 bases are TGTGCCAGCAGCCTGGGCCCGTTATTTTACACAGATACGCAGTATTTT.

Many counts were recorded for this clonotype. The chain has TRBV28 and TRBJ2-4; D may match TRBD1 or TRBD2 (5 bases each). Germline V gene sequence: CDR1 MDHEN, CDR2 SYDVKM. Between the trimmed V and J ends, which lost 2 bases and 0 bases, there was a span of 11 bases. The CDR3 is 16 amino acids. The CDR3 nucleotides read TGTGCCAGCAGTTTAGTGAGGGGCCTAGCCAAAAACATTCAGTACTTC. It codes for CASSLVRGLAKNIQYF.

This clonotype has ten or more counts. The chain has TRBV6-2 or TRBV6-3 and TRBJ2-3, with 13 bases that match TRBD2. V was pared by 2 bases and J by 2 bases, with 7 bases of the junction left unmatched. This CDR3 has 18 residues. CDR1 MNHEY and CDR2 SVGEGT come from the germline V gene. This CDR3 reads CASSYPPGLAGSTDTQYF. CDR3 coding DNA: TGTGCCAGCAGTTACCCCCCGGGACTAGCGGGGTCCACAGATACGCAGTATTTT.

In its sample, this clonotype was seen many times. The chain combines TRBV6-2 or TRBV6-3 with TRBJ1-1, with 8 nucleotides matching TRBD1. The CDR3 runs 14 residues. Germline V gene sequence: CDR1 MNHEY, CDR2 SVGEGT. Trimming removed 5 bases from V and 1 base from J; junction bases left unmatched: 3. This chain's CDR3 is CASSQGAWNTEAFF. The CDR3 DNA follows: TGTGCCAGCAGTCAGGGGGCCTGGAACACTGAAGCTTTCTTT.

There are many counts of this clonotype. This chain connects TRBV28 to TRBJ2-1; the D is unclear. The ends were cut back, 4 bases at V and 8 bases at J, with 12 bases in the middle. Germline V lookup: CDR1 MDHEN, CDR2 SYDVKM. The CDR3 is 13 residues long. The CDR3 sequence is CASSSPGNHEQFF. CDR3 coding DNA: TGTGCCAGCAGTTCCCCTGGCAACCATGAGCAGTTCTTC.

This chain connects TRBV14 to TRBJ2-4; no clear D. Germline V gene data show CDR1 as SGHDN and CDR2 as FVKESK. This CDR3 region has 13 residues. Deletions cut 1 base from V and 9 bases from J, with 10 bases between. The CDR3 loop is CASSQALGFIQYF. The CDR3 DNA reads as TGTGCCAGCAGCCAAGCCCTTGGGTTCATTCAGTACTTC.

Comments on this clonotype: A much larger clone differs from this one at a single base, so this may be a read error. V is TRBV4-2 and J is TRBJ2-1; 8 bases match TRBD1. Germline loops: CDR1 LGHNA, CDR2 YNFKEQ. This CDR3 has 13 residues. The CDR3 sequence is CACSPGQVDEQFF. Written as DNA, the CDR3 is TGTGCCTGCAGCCCGGGACAGGTGGATGAGCAGTTCTTC.

This clonotype appeared many times. This chain links TRBV6-2 or TRBV6-3 with TRBJ2-2, with TRBD2 matching over 14 bases. V gave up 2 bases and J gave up 7 bases; unmatched junction bases: 9. Germline lookup yields CDR1 MNHEY and CDR2 SVGEGT. The CDR3 covers 18 residues. CDR3 DNA: TGTGCCAGCAGTTACCCTGAAGGACTAGCGGGGGGCCTCGGGGAGCTGTTTTTT. Its translation: CASSYPEGLAGGLGELFF.

V is TRBV6-5 and J is TRBJ1-2, with a weak D call TRBD1 (5 bases). The CDR3 consists of 15 residues. V was clipped by 6 bases and J by 5 bases, with 19 bases between them. Per germline, CDR1 MNHEY and CDR2 SVGAGI. This CDR3 is CASRGRRGVGYGYTF. The CDR3 DNA sequence: TGTGCCAGCAGGGGCCGGAGAGGGGTTGGGTATGGCTACACCTTC.